This T cell receptor beta chain was found in a study of blood T cell repertoires in COVID-19. About the research overall: From the United States, Italy and Spain came samples of acute and convalescent COVID-19. PBMCs, B-cell-depleted T cells, or T cells were the source of the cDNA or gDNA that made up the material.

The germline V and J ends were trimmed by 4 bases and 4 bases, with 8 bases remaining between them. Germline CDR1 reads LGHDT; CDR2 reads YNNKEL (reference sequence). This CDR3 has 12 residues. In the original analysis: Amplification with reference gene primers provided the estimates of nucleated cell counts. The repertoire was sequenced with immunoSEQ multiplex PCR; TCRdb's copy has only in-frame clones and lacks some. Clone size and the V and J calls come from that table; the DNA yielded D and trimming. The repertoire includes fewer than 500,000 clones, approximately 80% of them detected once, and more than 0.85% sits in the top ten. The table lists this clone with a count of one. Distinct nucleotide sequences in the sample also encode this CDR3.

The J gene is TRBJ2-7, the V gene TRBV3-1 (or the pseudogene TRBV3-2); TRBD1 might be the D (5 bases). The TCR was taken from a human donor with acute or convalescent COVID-19. The donor label of this sample is uncertain. Material: peripheral blood. The CDR3 DNA sequence: TGTGCCAGCAGCCGGGGCGGATACGAGCAGTACTTC. Translated, it gives CASSRGGYEQYF.